The entry that follows covers one T cell receptor beta chain sequence. Which antigen it targets is not known. Base qualities were left out, and no much larger clone turns up one base away. The entry originates in a study of blood T cell repertoires in COVID-19 (TCRdb year 2020). Turning to the overall study: Samples covering the acute and convalescent phases of COVID-19 were provided by collaborators in the United States, Italy and Spain. The prospective study material was composed of cDNA or gDNA derived from T cells, B-cell-depleted T cells, or PBMCs. Subjects who had been exposed to COVID-19, were actively infected with it, or had recovered from it provided the deeply sampled blood TCRbeta repertoires that made up the dataset. The repertoires were made available in a free public database intended to serve as a resource for research on the immune response to SARS-CoV-2. Samples were obtained from the ongoing ImmuneRACE study (first 160 participants) and from over 1,000 subjects provided by 6 global collaborators. The sample metadata nearly always contained a de-identified subject ID, COVID-19 status, age in years and sex. Where available, HLA class I and class II types were obtained from metadata supplied by the sample provider rather than from assay-based typing.

Here V drops 3 bases and J drops 4 bases, and the junction holds 12 bases not matched to any gene. According to the germline V gene, CDR1 reads SGDLS and CDR2 reads YYNGEE. The CDR3 runs 16 residues from the cysteine to the phenylalanine. Of all the DNA, just the CDR3 is kept, 48 bases in frame from base 1. Participants in the prospective study were aged roughly 18 to 89 years, lived in 20 to 25 United States geographic areas, and enrolled through a virtual design. In the prospective study, participants were assigned to cohorts based on the clinical history participants reported in a screening survey and a study questionnaire. ImmuneRACE Cohort 3 recovered participants were defined by two consecutive negative NP/OP PCR tests, healthcare professional clearance, or symptom resolution. Each participant in the prospective study had whole blood, serum and a nasopharyngeal or oropharyngeal swab collected by mobile phlebotomists. Over a roughly two-month period, participants in the prospective study had the option of providing additional blood draws and questionnaires. Prospective study blood samples were shipped either frozen or at room temperature before DNA extraction.

The immunoSEQ Assay, a bias-controlled multiplex PCR, was used to amplify TCRbeta CDR3 regions from genomic DNA. Concerning the study's data processing: Nucleated cell counts per sample were estimated from amplification of reference gene primers within the assay. Sequence reads were collapsed and filtered to measure the absolute abundance of every unique TCRbeta CDR3 rearrangement. For each sample, productive Simpson clonality was calculated as the square root of Simpson's diversity index over productive rearrangements. The table was pulled from immuneACCESS by TCRdb, which kept in-frame rearrangements only. Such tables lose some clones; where checked, under half of the loss comes from unresolved V genes, and the rest has no known cause. That table gives V, J and clone size, and the DNA gave D and trimming. The sample profile shows fewer than 300,000 clones; around 85% of them were found once. About 4.1% of the sample rests with the top ten.

Results and caveats for the whole study, not just this receptor: Clinical and demographic metadata were provided uncurated, with the amount varying by source and participant.

This clonotype originated in a woman aged 25 to 39 who had recovered from COVID-19. The chain is assembled from TRBV9 and TRBJ1-2; 7 nucleotides in the junction match TRBD1. The material sequenced was PBMCs or T cells enriched from blood (not recorded which). Here the CDR3 is given as CASSAPRGQLGYGYTF. Read as DNA, the sequence is TGTGCCAGCAGCGCTCCCAGGGGACAGTTAGGCTATGGCTACACCTTC. Reference TRBV9 and TRBJ1-2 proteins supply the regions before and after the CDR3; the full variable domain is: DSGVTQTPKHLITATGQRVTLRCSPRSGDLSVYWYQQSLDQGLQFLIQYYNGEERAKGNILERFSAQQFPDLHSELNLSSLELGDSALYFCASSAPRGQLGYGYTFGSGTRLTVV.